Sequencing of this T cell receptor (beta chain) was carried out in a study of cytomegalovirus exposure and HLA in healthy donors. This PCR relied on a set of 60 Vbeta primers and 13 Jbeta primers. Libraries were prepared by immunoSEQ multiplex PCR; TCRdb keeps only in-frame clonotypes and omits some of them. The sample's table shows approximately 71,000 clones. Study-wide results and caveats: When analyzed later, the rates of TCR association showed variation by HLA locus, with DRB1 the most and HLA-C the fewest.

This CDR3 is built from 15 residues. After removal of 5 bases from V and 6 bases from J, the junction contained 9 bases not matched to a gene. Per the germline V gene, CDR1 is SGHVS and CDR2 is FNYEAQ. In regard to this clone: The antigen is undetermined.

Healthy donors of bone marrow made up the group. Sequencing was carried out using PBMCs. This clonotype was sampled from a female donor in good health and CMV-seropositive. The chain has TRBV7-6 and TRBJ2-1; 8 bases are a match to TRBD2. This chain's CDR3 is CASSQTSVRGNEQFF. DNA for the CDR3: TGTGCCAGCAGCCAGACTAGCGTTCGGGGCAATGAGCAGTTCTTC. Based on the CDR3 plus reference TRBV7-6 and TRBJ2-1, the full variable domain is GAGVSQSPRYKVTKRGQDVALRCDPISGHVSLYWYRQALGQGPEFLTYFNYEAQQDKSGLPNDRFSAERPEGSISTLTIQRTEQRDSAMYRCASSQTSVRGNEQFFGPGTRLTVL.